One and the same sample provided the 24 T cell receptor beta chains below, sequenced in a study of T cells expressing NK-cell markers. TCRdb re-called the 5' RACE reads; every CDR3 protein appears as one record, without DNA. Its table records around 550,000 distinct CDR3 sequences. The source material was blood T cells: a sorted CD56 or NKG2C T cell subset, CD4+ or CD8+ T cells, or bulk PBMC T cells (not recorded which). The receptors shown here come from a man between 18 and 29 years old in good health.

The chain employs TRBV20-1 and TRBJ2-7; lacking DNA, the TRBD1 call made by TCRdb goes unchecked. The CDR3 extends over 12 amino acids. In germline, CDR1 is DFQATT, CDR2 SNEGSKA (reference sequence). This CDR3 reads CSEGGSTGEQYF.

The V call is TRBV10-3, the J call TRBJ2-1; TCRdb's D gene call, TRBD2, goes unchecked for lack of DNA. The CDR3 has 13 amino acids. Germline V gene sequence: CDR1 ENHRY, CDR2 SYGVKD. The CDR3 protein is CAIGLGGPSEQFF.

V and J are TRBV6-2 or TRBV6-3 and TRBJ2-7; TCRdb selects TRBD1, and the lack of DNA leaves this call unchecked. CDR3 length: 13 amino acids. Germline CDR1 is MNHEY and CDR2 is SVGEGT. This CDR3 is CASSQGHLYEQYF.

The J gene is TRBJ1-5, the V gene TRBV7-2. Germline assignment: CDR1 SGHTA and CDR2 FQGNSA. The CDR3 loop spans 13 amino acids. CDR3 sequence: CASSLDFLAGIHF.

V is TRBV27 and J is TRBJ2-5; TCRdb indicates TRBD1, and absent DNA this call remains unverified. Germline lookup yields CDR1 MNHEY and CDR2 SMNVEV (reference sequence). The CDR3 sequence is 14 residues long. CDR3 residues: CASSHTQGGETQYF.

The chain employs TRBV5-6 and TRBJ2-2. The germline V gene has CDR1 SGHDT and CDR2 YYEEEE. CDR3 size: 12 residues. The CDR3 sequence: CASSLDSGELFF.

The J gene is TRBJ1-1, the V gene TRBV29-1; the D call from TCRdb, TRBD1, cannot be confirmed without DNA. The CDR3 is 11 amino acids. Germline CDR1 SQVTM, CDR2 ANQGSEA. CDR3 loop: CSVPLGGIAFF.

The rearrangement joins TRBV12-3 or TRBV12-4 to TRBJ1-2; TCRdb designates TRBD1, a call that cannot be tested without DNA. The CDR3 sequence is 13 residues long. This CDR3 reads CASSFAGKGGYTF.

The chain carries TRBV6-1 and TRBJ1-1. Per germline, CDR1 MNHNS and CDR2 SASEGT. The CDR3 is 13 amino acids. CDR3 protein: CASSDGEVTEAFF.

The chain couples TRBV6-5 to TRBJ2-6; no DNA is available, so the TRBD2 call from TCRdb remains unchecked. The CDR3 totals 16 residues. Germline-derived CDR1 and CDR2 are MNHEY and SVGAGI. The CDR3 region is CASSTSGSLGANVLTF.

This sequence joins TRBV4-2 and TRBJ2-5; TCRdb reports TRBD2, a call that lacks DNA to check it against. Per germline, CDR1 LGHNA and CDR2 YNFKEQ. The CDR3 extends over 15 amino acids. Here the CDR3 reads CASRPEGTSVETQYF.

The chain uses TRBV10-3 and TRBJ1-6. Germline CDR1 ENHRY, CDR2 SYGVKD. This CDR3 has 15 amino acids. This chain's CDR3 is CAISESEDRGRPLHF.

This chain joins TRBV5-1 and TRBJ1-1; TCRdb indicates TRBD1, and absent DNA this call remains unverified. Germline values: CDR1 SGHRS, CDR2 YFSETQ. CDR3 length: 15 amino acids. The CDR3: CASSLDQIGGTEAFF. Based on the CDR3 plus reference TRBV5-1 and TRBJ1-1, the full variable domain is KAGVTQTPRYLIKTRGQQVTLSCSPISGHRSVSWYQQTPGQGLQFLFEYFSETQRNKGNFPGRFSGRQFSNSRSEMNVSTLELGDSALYLCASSLDQIGGTEAFFGQGTRLTVV.

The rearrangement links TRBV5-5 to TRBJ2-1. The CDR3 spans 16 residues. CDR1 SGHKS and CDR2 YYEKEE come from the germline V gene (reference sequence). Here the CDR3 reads CASSLSPASAYNEQFF.

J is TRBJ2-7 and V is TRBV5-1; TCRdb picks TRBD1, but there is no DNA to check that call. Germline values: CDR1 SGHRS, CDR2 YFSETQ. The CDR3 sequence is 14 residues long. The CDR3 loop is CASSVGQGWGEQYF.

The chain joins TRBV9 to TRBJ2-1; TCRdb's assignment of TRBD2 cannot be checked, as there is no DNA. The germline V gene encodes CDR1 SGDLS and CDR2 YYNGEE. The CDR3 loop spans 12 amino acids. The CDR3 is CASSGREGLLVF.

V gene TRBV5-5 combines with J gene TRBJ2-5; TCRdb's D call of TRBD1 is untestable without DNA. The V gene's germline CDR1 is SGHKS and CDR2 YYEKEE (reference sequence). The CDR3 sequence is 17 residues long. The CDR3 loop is CASSTYRGVFPPETQYF.

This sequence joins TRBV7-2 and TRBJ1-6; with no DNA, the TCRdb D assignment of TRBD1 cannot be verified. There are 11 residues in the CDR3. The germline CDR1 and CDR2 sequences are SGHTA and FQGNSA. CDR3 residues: CASSQGSPLHF.

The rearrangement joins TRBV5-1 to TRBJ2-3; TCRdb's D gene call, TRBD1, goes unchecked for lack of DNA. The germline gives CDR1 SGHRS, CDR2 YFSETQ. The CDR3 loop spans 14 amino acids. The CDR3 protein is CASSHSRVGDTQYF.

CDR3 protein: CATSETGDLNNEQFF. The gene calls are TRBV19 and TRBJ2-1; TCRdb calls TRBD1, which cannot be checked without DNA. This CDR3 is 15 amino acids long. CDR1 is LNHDA and CDR2 is SQIVND in the germline V gene (reference sequence). The variable domain in full, with the rest retrieved from reference TRBV19 and TRBJ2-1, is DGGITQSPKYLFRKEGQNVTLSCEQNLNHDAMYWYRQDPGQGLRLIYYSQIVNDFQKGDIAEGYSVSREKKESFPLTVTSAQKNPTAFYLCATSETGDLNNEQFFGPGTRLTVL.

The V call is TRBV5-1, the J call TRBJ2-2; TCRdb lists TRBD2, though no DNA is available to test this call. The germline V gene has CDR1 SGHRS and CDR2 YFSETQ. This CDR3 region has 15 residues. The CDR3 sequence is CASSWTSENTGELFF.

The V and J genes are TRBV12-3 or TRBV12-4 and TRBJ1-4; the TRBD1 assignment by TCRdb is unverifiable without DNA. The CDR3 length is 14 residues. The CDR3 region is CASSLGGVNEKLFF.

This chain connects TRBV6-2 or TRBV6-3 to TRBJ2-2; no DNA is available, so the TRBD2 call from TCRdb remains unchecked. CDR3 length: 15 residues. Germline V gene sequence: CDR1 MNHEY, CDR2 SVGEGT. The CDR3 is CASRTLAANTGELFF.

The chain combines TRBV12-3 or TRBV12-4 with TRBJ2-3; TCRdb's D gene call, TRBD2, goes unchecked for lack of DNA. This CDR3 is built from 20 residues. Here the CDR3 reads CASSFRALAGGTSRTDTQYF.